Listed below are T cell receptor beta chains from one sample, sequenced in a study of blood T cells in healthy people across ages. TCRdb re-called the 5' RACE reads with MiXCR, one entry per CDR3 protein. Seen here are approximately 800,000 distinct CDR3 sequences, roughly 60% observed once, and the top ten hold around a quarter. The sample taken for sequencing was blood. All receptors derive from a man between 25 and 39 years old in good health. CDR3s include the opening cysteine and the closing phenylalanine or tryptophan. A D gene is named only where the DNA matches it firmly. Clone size, where shown, is once, few, many, or a class for clones that have expanded.

clone size,V gene,J gene,D gene,CDR3 protein,CDR3 DNA
few,TRBV10-3,TRBJ2-4,TRBD2,CAISESWGLPTSGQSLAKNIQYF,TGTGCCATCAGTGAGTCCTGGGGACTACCCACTAGCGGGCAATCCCTAGCCAAAAACATTCAGTACTTC
NA,TRBV29-1,TRBJ2-3,NA,CSVDRGNTDTQYF,TGCAGCGTTGACCGGGGGAACACAGATACGCAGTATTTT
NA,TRBV5-5,TRBJ2-7,NA,CASSSPGHNFFSYEQYF,TGTGCCAGCAGTTCCCCGGGACACAATTTTTTCTCCTACGAGCAGTACTTC
NA,TRBV5-1,TRBJ2-1,TRBD2,CASRSPGLAANEQFF,TGCGCCAGCAGGTCCCCGGGACTAGCGGCCAATGAGCAGTTCTTC
NA,TRBV2,TRBJ2-7,NA,CASSEIQYEQYF,TGTGCCAGCAGTGAAATCCAATACGAGCAGTACTTC
NA,TRBV6-1,TRBJ1-2,NA,CASKADSAYGYTF,TGTGCCAGCAAAGCCGACAGCGCCTATGGCTACACCTTC
NA,TRBV7-9,TRBJ2-3,TRBD2,CASSISAERGTQYF,TGTGCCAGCAGCATTAGTGCGGAGCGGGGGACGCAGTATTTT
many,TRBV7-6,TRBJ2-7,NA,CASSLDGSFYEQYF,TGTGCCAGCAGCTTAGATGGCAGCTTCTACGAGCAGTACTTC
NA,TRBV11-2,TRBJ2-5,TRBD2,CASSRGLALETQYF,TGTGCCAGCAGCCGCGGACTAGCGTTAGAGACCCAGTACTTC
NA,TRBV6-2/TRBV6-3,TRBJ2-4,NA,CASSPQRGGTLAKNIQYF,TGTGCCAGCAGTCCACAGAGAGGAGGGACCCTAGCCAAAAACATTCAGTACTTC
NA,TRBV27,TRBJ2-7,NA,CASSPSGGSYREQYF,TGTGCCAGCAGCCCTTCTGGAGGGAGCTATCGGGAGCAGTACTTC
NA,TRBV9,TRBJ2-1,TRBD2,CASSRTSGGFSYNEQFF,TGTGCCAGCAGCCGTACTAGCGGGGGGTTTTCCTACAATGAGCAGTTCTTC
NA,TRBV15,TRBJ2-1,NA,CATSRDRVGNNEQFF,TGTGCCACCAGCAGAGATCGCGTAGGGAACAATGAGCAGTTCTTC
NA,TRBV20-1,TRBJ2-3,TRBD1,CSARPDREAGFTQYF,TGCAGTGCTAGACCGGACAGGGAAGCTGGGTTTACGCAGTATTTT
NA,TRBV20-1,TRBJ2-1,TRBD2,CSARAASGPNGQFF,TGCAGTGCTAGGGCGGCTAGCGGGCCCAATGGGCAGTTCTTC
NA,TRBV6-5,TRBJ2-5,NA,CASSRARAETQYF,TGTGCCAGCAGCCGGGCCAGGGCAGAGACCCAGTACTTC
NA,TRBV4-3,TRBJ2-7,TRBD1,CAGSQEENRGYEQYF,TGCGCCGGCAGCCAAGAGGAGAACAGGGGCTACGAGCAGTACTTC
NA,TRBV7-8,TRBJ2-6,NA,CASSLGGWAGVLTF,TGTGCCAGCAGCTTAGGAGGGTGGGCGGGCGTCCTGACTTTC
NA,TRBV2,TRBJ2-5,TRBD1,CASREYRGRGETQYF,TGTGCCAGCAGGGAATACAGGGGGCGGGGAGAGACCCAGTACTTC
few,TRBV5-1,TRBJ2-5,NA,CASSLKGPETQYF,TGCGCCAGCAGCTTAAAAGGGCCGGAGACCCAGTACTTC